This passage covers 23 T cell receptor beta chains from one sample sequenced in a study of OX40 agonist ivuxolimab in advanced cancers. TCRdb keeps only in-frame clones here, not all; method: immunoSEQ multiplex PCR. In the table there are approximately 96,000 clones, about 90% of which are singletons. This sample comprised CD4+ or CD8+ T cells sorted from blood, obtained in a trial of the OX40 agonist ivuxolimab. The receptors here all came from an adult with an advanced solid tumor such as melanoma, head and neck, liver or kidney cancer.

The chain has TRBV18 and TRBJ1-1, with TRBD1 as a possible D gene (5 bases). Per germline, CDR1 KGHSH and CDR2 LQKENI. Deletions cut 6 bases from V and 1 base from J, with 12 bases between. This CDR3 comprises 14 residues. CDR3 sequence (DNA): TGTGCCAGCTCCCGGGACGGCAAGAACACTGAAGCTTTCTTT. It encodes CASSRDGKNTEAFF.

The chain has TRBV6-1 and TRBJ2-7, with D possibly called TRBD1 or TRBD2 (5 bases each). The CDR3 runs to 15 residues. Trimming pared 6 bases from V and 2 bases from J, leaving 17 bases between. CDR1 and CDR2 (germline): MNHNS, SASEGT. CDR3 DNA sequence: TGTGCCAGCAGCCTTCTACCGGGGCTCCCCTACGAGCAGTACTTC. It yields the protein CASSLLPGLPYEQYF.

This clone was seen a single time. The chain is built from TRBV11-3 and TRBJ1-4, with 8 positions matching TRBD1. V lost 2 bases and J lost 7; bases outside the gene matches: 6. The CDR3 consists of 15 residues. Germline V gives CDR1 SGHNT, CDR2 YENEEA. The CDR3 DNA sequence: TGTGCCAGCAGCTTACGACAGGGGTTTTCTGAAAAACTGTTTTTT. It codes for CASSLRQGFSEKLFF.

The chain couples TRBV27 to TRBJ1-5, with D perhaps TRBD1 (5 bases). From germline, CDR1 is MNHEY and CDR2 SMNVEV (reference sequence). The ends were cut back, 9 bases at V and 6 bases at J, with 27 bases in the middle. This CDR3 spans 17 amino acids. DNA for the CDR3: TGTGCCAGTATGAAGGCGCAGGGTCGGCGGCAGGCTCAGCCCCAGCATTTT. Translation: CASMKAQGRRQAQPQHF.

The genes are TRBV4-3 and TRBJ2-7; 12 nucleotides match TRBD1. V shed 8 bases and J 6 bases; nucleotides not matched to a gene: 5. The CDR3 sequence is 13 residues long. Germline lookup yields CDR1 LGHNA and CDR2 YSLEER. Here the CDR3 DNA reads TGCGCCAGCGCCGGGACAGGGGGCGGCGAGCAGTACTTC. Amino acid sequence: CASAGTGGGEQYF.

The chain's CDR3 is CASSLAPPGNTEAFF. CDR3 sequence (DNA): TGTGCCAGCAGCTTGGCCCCGCCAGGGAACACTGAAGCTTTCTTT. The chain joins TRBV5-5 to TRBJ1-1; D unresolved. The CDR3 covers 15 residues. Trimming took 0 bases from V and 1 from J, leaving 10 bases between them. Looked up from germline, CDR1 is SGHKS and CDR2 is YYEKEE (reference sequence).

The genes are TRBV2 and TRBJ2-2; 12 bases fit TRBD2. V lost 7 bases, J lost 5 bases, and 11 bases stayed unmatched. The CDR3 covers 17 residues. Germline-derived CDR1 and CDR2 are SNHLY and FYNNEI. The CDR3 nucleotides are TGTGCCAGCACGCGGACTAGCGGGAATCCGGGAACCGGGGAGCTGTTTTTT. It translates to CASTRTSGNPGTGELFF.

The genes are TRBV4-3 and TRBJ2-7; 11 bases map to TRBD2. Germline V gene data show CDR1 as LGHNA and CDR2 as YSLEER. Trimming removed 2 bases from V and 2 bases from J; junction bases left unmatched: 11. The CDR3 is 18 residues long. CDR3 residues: CASSQRLGTSGTTYEQYF. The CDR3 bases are TGCGCCAGCAGCCAACGCCTAGGGACTAGCGGTACCACCTACGAGCAGTACTTC.

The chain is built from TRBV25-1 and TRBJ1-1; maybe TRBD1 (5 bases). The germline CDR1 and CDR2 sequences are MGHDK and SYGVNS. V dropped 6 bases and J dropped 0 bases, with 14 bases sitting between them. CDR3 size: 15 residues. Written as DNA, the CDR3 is TGTGCCAGCAGCCCGGCGGCAGGGATGAACACTGAAGCTTTCTTT. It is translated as CASSPAAGMNTEAFF.

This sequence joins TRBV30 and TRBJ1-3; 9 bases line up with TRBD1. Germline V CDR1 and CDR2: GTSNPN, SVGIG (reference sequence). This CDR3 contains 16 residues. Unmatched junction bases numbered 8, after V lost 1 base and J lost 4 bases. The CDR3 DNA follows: TGTGCCTGGAGTGGGGACAGGGTCATGGTGGGAAACACCATATATTTT. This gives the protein CAWSGDRVMVGNTIYF. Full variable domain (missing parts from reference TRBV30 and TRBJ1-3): SQTIHQWPATLVQPVGSPLSLECTVEGTSNPNLYWYRQAAGRGLQLLFYSVGIGQISSEVPQNLSASRPQDRQFILSSKKLLLSDSGFYLCAWSGDRVMVGNTIYFGEGSWLTVV.

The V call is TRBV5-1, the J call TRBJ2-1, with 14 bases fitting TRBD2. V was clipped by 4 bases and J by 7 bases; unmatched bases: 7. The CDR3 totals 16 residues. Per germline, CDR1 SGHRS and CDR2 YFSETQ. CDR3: CASSQRLAGGSNEQFF. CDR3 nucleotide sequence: TGCGCCAGCAGCCAAAGACTAGCGGGAGGGTCTAATGAGCAGTTCTTC.

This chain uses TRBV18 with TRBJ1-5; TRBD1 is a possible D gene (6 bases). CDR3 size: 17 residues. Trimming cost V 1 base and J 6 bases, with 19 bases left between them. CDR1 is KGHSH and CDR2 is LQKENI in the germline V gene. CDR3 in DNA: TGTGCCAGCTCACCACGACGTGTAGGGGAGGGGGGTCAGCCCCAGCATTTT. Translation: CASSPRRVGEGGQPQHF.

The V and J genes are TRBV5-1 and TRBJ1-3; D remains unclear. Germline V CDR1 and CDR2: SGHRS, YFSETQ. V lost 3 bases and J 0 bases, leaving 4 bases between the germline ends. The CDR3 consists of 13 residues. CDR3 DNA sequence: TGCGCCAGCAGCTCCGTCTCTGGAAACACCATATATTTT. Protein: CASSSVSGNTIYF.

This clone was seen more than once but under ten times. In DNA form, the CDR3 reads TGTGCCAGCAGTGGGGACCGAACGGTCTATGGCTACACCTTC. Protein sequence: CASSGDRTVYGYTF. The chain employs TRBV6-1 and TRBJ1-2; possibly TRBD1 for D (5 bases). The CDR3 consists of 14 residues. V was trimmed by 4 bases and J by 4 bases, leaving 13 bases between them. Germline CDR1 and CDR2: MNHNS and SASEGT.

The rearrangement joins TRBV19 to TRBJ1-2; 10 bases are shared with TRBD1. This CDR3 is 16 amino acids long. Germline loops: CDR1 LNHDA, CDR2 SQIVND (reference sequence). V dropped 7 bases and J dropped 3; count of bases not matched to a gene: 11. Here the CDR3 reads CASKGLRQGADYGYTF. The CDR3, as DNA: TGTGCCAGTAAGGGACTTAGACAGGGGGCCGACTATGGCTACACCTTC.

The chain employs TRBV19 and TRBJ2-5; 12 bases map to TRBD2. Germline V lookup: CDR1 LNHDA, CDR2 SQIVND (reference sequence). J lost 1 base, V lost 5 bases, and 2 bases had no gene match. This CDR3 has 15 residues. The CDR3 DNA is TGTGCCAGTAGTGCGACTAGCGGGAGCCAAGAGACCCAGTACTTC. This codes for CASSATSGSQETQYF. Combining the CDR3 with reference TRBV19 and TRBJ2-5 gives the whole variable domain DGGITQSPKYLFRKEGQNVTLSCEQNLNHDAMYWYRQDPGQGLRLIYYSQIVNDFQKGDIAEGYSVSREKKESFPLTVTSAQKNPTAFYLCASSATSGSQETQYFGPGTRLLVL.

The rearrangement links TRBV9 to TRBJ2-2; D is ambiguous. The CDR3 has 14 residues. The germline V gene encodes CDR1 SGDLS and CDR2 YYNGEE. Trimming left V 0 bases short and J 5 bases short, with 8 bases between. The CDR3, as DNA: TGTGCCAGCAGCGTAGCTCTCGAAACCGGGGAGCTGTTTTTT. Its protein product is CASSVALETGELFF.

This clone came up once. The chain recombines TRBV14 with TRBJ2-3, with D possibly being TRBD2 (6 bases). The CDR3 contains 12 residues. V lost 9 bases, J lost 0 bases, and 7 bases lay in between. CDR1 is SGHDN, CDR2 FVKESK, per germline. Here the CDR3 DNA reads TGTGCCAGTAGCGGAAGCACAGATACGCAGTATTTT. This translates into CASSGSTDTQYF.

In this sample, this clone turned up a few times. The CDR3 DNA reads as TGTGCCTGGAGTAACTTAAACACCGGGGAGCTGTTTTTT. Encoded protein: CAWSNLNTGELFF. The rearrangement joins TRBV30 to TRBJ2-2; no firm D call. CDR1 is GTSNPN, CDR2 SVGIG, per germline (reference sequence). The CDR3 totals 13 residues. Between the trimmed V and J ends, which lost 2 bases and 2 bases, there was a span of 6 bases.

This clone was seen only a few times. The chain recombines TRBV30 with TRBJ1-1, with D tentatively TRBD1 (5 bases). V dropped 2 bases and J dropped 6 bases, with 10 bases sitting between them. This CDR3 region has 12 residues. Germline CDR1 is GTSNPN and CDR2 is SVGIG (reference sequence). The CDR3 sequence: CAWSPGFPEAFF. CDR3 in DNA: TGTGCCTGGAGTCCAGGGTTCCCTGAAGCTTTCTTT. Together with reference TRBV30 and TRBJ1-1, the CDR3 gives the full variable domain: SQTIHQWPATLVQPVGSPLSLECTVEGTSNPNLYWYRQAAGRGLQLLFYSVGIGQISSEVPQNLSASRPQDRQFILSSKKLLLSDSGFYLCAWSPGFPEAFFGQGTRLTVV.

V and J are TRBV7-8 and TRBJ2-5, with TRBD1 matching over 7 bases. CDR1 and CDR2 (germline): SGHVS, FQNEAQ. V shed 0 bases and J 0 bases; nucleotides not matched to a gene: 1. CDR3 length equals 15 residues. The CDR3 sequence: CASSLAQGHQETQYF. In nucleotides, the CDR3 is TGTGCCAGCAGCTTAGCACAGGGGCACCAAGAGACCCAGTACTTC. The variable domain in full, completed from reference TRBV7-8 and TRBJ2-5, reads GAGVSQSPRYKVAKRGQDVALRCDPISGHVSLFWYQQALGQGPEFLTYFQNEAQLDKSGLPSDRFFAERPEGSVSTLKIQRTQQEDSAVYLCASSLAQGHQETQYFGPGTRLLVL.

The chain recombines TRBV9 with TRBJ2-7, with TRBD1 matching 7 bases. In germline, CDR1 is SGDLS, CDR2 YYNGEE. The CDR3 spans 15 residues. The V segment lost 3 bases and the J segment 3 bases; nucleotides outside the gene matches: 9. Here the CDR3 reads CASSARGGPSYEQYF. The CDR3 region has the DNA TGTGCCAGCAGCGCCCGAGGGGGCCCTAGCTACGAGCAGTACTTC.

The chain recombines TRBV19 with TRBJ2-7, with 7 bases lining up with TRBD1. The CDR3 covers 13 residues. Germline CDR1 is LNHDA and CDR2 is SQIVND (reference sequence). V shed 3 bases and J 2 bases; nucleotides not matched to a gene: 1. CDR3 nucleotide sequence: TGTGCCAGTAGTATGGGACAGACCTACGAGCAGTACTTC. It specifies CASSMGQTYEQYF.